This paragraph covers one TCR beta chain sequence. The antigen it recognizes is unknown. No qualities accompany the bases; no much larger clone lies one base away. The sample was run on an Illumina HiSeq 2500. TCR beta libraries were prepared by quantitative 5'-RACE with molecular barcodes. The authors' pipeline ran thus. A new computational method based on a probabilistic model of VDJ rearrangement was used to identify disease-linked TCR variants. The public sequencing data were trimmed at Q25 with fastp and processed into clonotypes with MiXCR by TCRdb, which kept only in-frame beta chains. When rows share a CDR3 protein, they turn into one entry using the most common DNA and genes. None of the V and J calls come from the authors' own analysis; TCRdb made them. For this sample the table gives 250,000 to 350,000 distinct CDR3 sequences, of which approximately 8% were detected only once. The top ten clonotypes cover roughly 15% of the sample.

The data were obtained in a study of CD8 T cells in ankylosing spondylitis (dated by TCRdb to the late 2010s). Some background on the complete study: T cell receptor beta repertoires were profiled in healthy donors and ankylosing spondylitis patients so that disease-linked TCR variants could be found. The full study cohort comprised 25 ankylosing spondylitis patients and 85 to 120 healthy donors. Peripheral blood was sampled, and synovial fluid was also collected from ankylosing spondylitis patients.

The V end loses 6 bases and the J end loses 0 bases, and a stretch of 14 bases separates them. Spanning cysteine to phenylalanine, the CDR3 consists of 15 amino acids. Only the CDR3 DNA is retained, 45 bases long and in frame from the first base. Taken from the germline V gene, the CDR1 and CDR2 loops are SGHRS and YFSETQ. Broad study findings and their caveats: Some TCR beta motif variants had previously been reported in synovial fluid and blood of reactive arthritis patients, which suggested common disease-initiation mechanisms. A CD8+ phenotype was shown by the disease-linked clones, which were found at relatively low frequencies in peripheral blood. A TCR beta motif made up of eight highly homologous amino acid variants appeared to be characteristic of blood from ankylosing spondylitis patients. The disease-linked clones were reported as significantly enriched in matched synovial fluid samples from ankylosing spondylitis patients.

Sequencing was done on a sample of blood, either unsorted or a sorted T cell fraction (not recorded which). The TCR sequence derives from a male donor with ankylosing spondylitis. The sequence links TRBV5-1 to TRBJ2-3, and perhaps TRBD1 as D gene, on 6 matching bases. The base sequence is TGCGCCAGCAACTCCGGGACACCTAGCACAGATACGCAGTATTTT. Translated, it gives CASNSGTPSTDTQYF.